These 29 T cell receptor beta chains were all obtained from the same sample, sequenced in a study of CD8+ T cells in alopecia areata. Specified treatment: oral pan-JAK inhibitor, 5-10 mg twice daily. cDNA reverse transcribed from extracted RNA served as the sequencing template. TCRdb's table, derived via immunoSEQ multiplex PCR, lists solely in-frame clones and lacks some. Of 95,000 to 100,000 clones in the sample, roughly 60% are singletons; the top ten hold about 16%. Material: CD8+ T cells sorted from blood, obtained at approximately week 56, from a patient treated with tofacitinib. These receptors were obtained from a human donor with alopecia areata.

As to this clone: The junction and the germline gene differ at one end; a read error may be behind it. This chain joins TRBV7-7 and TRBJ2-5; a possible D gene is TRBD1 (6 bases). CDR1 and CDR2 (germline): SSHAT, FNYEAQ (reference sequence). This CDR3 is built from 18 residues. CDR3 sequence (DNA): TGTGCTAGCAGCTTAGTACCCCTGGGGGACAACCTCCAAGAGACCCAGTACTTC. Its translation: CASSLVPLGDNLQETQYF.

V is TRBV20-1 and J is TRBJ1-2, with no clear D. From germline, CDR1 is DFQATT and CDR2 SNEGSKA (reference sequence). This CDR3 has 10 amino acids. Trimming took off 3 bases at V and 6 bases at J, with 5 bases between the two ends. CDR3 nucleotide sequence: TGCAGTGCTAGCTCCGATGGCTACACCTTC. Its protein is CSASSDGYTF.

There are a few counts of this clone. The V gene is TRBV6-5, the J gene TRBJ2-5, with 10 bases that match TRBD2. The V and J ends lost 10 bases and 5 bases, in that order; junction bases with no gene match: 7. Germline CDR1 is MNHEY and CDR2 is SVGAGI. The CDR3 sequence is 13 residues long. The CDR3 here is CATAGLALETQYF. The CDR3 DNA sequence: TGTGCCACCGCGGGACTAGCGTTGGAGACCCAGTACTTC.

This clone occurred once. This chain joins TRBV7-9 and TRBJ2-7; D gene unclear. This CDR3 comprises 13 residues. Germline V gene sequence: CDR1 SEHNR, CDR2 FQNEAQ (reference sequence). Between the trimmed V and J ends, which lost 4 bases and 6 bases, there was a span of 13 bases. CDR3: CASSSPLESEQYF. The CDR3, as DNA: TGTGCCAGCAGCTCACCACTTGAGTCCGAGCAGTACTTC.

The V and J genes are TRBV29-1 and TRBJ1-1, with D perhaps matching TRBD1 (5 bases). CDR3 length: 13 amino acids. The V end was cut by 3 bases, the J end by 8 bases, with 16 bases between. Germline V lookup: CDR1 SQVTM, CDR2 ANQGSEA. CDR3 nucleotides: TGCAGCGTTGATGGGACCCCGGGAAACGAAGCTTTCTTT. It encodes CSVDGTPGNEAFF.

The chain links TRBV15 to TRBJ1-5, with 7 bases identical to TRBD1. This CDR3 is built from 13 residues. The V segment lost 3 bases and the J segment 6 bases; nucleotides outside the gene matches: 2. From germline, CDR1 is LNHNV and CDR2 YYDKDF (reference sequence). The CDR3 loop reads CATSRDRSQPQHF. The CDR3 DNA reads TGTGCCACCAGCAGGGACAGGAGTCAGCCCCAGCATTTT.

The V call is TRBV5-1, the J call TRBJ2-1, with D possibly being TRBD2 (5 bases). The CDR3 is made up of 15 amino acids. In germline, CDR1 is SGHRS, CDR2 YFSETQ. Trimming stripped 2 bases from V and 8 bases from J, with 17 bases between. CDR3 bases: TGCGCCAGCAGCTTATGGGCAACGCGGGTGGATGAGCAGTTCTTC. Protein sequence: CASSLWATRVDEQFF.

This rearrangement joins TRBV7-6 to TRBJ1-2; no reliable D call. The germline V gene encodes CDR1 SGHVS and CDR2 FNYEAQ. The CDR3 loop spans 13 amino acids. V lost 6 bases to trimming and J lost 8 bases, with 16 bases between them. CDR3 in DNA: TGTGCCAGCAGTTACCCGAAGTTTGGCGGCTACACCTTC. Amino acid sequence: CASSYPKFGGYTF.

V gene TRBV12-5 combines with J gene TRBJ2-3, with D perhaps matching TRBD1 or TRBD2 (6 bases each). V was pared by 5 bases and J by 3 bases, with 15 bases between. Germline V gives CDR1 LGHNT, CDR2 FRNRAP. The CDR3 has 15 residues. Here the CDR3 reads CASGPGRGLTDTQYF. CDR3 nucleotides: TGTGCTAGTGGTCCCGGACGGGGGCTTACAGATACGCAGTATTTT.

In its sample, this clone was seen a few times. This chain joins TRBV6-4 and TRBJ2-7; 7 bases are a match to TRBD1. The CDR3 consists of 17 residues. CDR1 is MRHNA, CDR2 SNTAGT, per germline. V lost 2 bases to trimming and J lost 2 bases; unmatched junction nucleotides: 12. This CDR3 reads CASSDARGDSDTYEQYF. The DNA of the CDR3 is TGTGCCAGCAGTGACGCGCGAGGGGACAGTGACACCTACGAGCAGTACTTC.

As concerns this clone: Other DNA sequences in the same sample also yield this CDR3. The chain carries TRBV13 and TRBJ2-2, with a possible D match to TRBD1 (6 bases). The length of the CDR3 is 13 residues. V was clipped by 11 bases and J by 0 bases, with 10 bases between them. In germline, CDR1 is PRHDT, CDR2 FYEKMQ (reference sequence). CDR3 sequence reads: CAGQTANTGELFF. The CDR3 DNA sequence: TGTGCCGGACAGACAGCGAACACCGGGGAGCTGTTTTTT.

This clone has more than one count but fewer than ten. The genes are TRBV29-1 and TRBJ2-1, with D possibly TRBD2 on 5 matching bases. Trimming shortened V by 6 bases and J by 7 bases, and 10 bases separated the two germline ends. Germline lookup yields CDR1 SQVTM and CDR2 ANQGSEA. The CDR3 contains 11 residues. The CDR3 bases are TGCAGCGTCCAAGCGGCGAATGAGCAGTTCTTC. Residues: CSVQAANEQFF.

The V and J genes are TRBV6-5 and TRBJ2-1; perhaps TRBD1 as D (6 bases). With 2 bases removed from V and 10 bases from J, the gap between germline ends came to 15 bases. The CDR3 runs to 14 residues. CDR1 MNHEY and CDR2 SVGAGI come from the germline V gene. Here the CDR3 DNA reads TGTGCCAGCAGTTACACTCCAGGGGTCGCGGAGCAGTTCTTC. Its protein is CASSYTPGVAEQFF.

This clone was found a few times. V is TRBV6-1 and J is TRBJ2-5; no clear D gene. The closer fit of TRBJ2-7 to the DNA end suggests the J call may be wrong. This CDR3 is 12 amino acids long. Germline V lookup: CDR1 MNHNS, CDR2 SASEGT. CDR3 DNA sequence: TGTGCCAGCAGTCCAAGCTCCTACGAGCAGTACTTC. This codes for CASSPSSYEQYF.

Written as DNA, the CDR3 is TGTGCCAGCAGCCCCCCGTATGGTGGAGATACGCAGTATTTT. Protein: CASSPPYGGDTQYF. V is TRBV11-2 and J is TRBJ2-3; D gene unclear. The CDR3 loop spans 14 amino acids. The germline gives CDR1 SGHAT, CDR2 FQNNGV. The ends were cut back, 5 bases at V and 5 bases at J, with 14 bases in the middle. Together with reference TRBV11-2 and TRBJ2-3, the CDR3 gives the full variable domain: EAGVAQSPRYKIIEKRQSVAFWCNPISGHATLYWYQQILGQGPKLLIQFQNNGVVDDSQLPKDRFSAERLKGVDSTLKIQPAKLEDSAVYLCASSPPYGGDTQYFGPGTRLTVL.

The gene calls are TRBV6-6 and TRBJ2-5; tentatively, D is TRBD1 (6 bases). This CDR3 comprises 14 residues. From germline, CDR1 is MNHNY and CDR2 SVGAGI (reference sequence). V lost 10 bases and J 1 base, leaving 16 bases between the germline ends. CDR3 amino acids: CAILSQGLQETQYF. As DNA, the CDR3 is TGTGCCATCCTATCACAGGGTCTCCAAGAGACCCAGTACTTC.

V and J are TRBV4-1 and TRBJ2-7; 9 bases align to TRBD1. CDR1 is MGHRA and CDR2 is YSYEKL in the germline V gene. The CDR3 has 15 residues. The V gene end was trimmed by 6 bases and the J gene end by 5 bases; junction bases not matched to a gene: 11. This CDR3 reads CASSALGTGFDEQYF. The CDR3 nucleotides are TGCGCCAGCAGTGCTCTCGGGACAGGGTTCGACGAGCAGTACTTC.

This chain joins TRBV7-8 and TRBJ2-7; D gene ambiguous. The germline V gene encodes CDR1 SGHVS and CDR2 FQNEAQ. Trimming removed 4 bases at V and 9 bases at J, with 13 bases between. The length of the CDR3 is 12 residues. The CDR3 sequence: CASSSQYEAQYF. In DNA, the CDR3 is TGTGCCAGCAGCTCCCAATATGAAGCGCAGTACTTC.

This clone was found a few times. The chain combines TRBV7-3 with TRBJ2-2; TRBD1 might be the D (5 bases). The CDR3 totals 15 residues. Per the germline V gene, CDR1 is SGHTA and CDR2 is FQGTGA. V lost 0 bases to trimming and J lost 6 bases, with 11 bases between them. CDR3 sequence (DNA): TGTGCCAGCAGCTTAACGGCAGGGTTGGCCGGGGAGCTGTTTTTT. This sequence encodes CASSLTAGLAGELFF.

V and J are TRBV5-6 and TRBJ1-2; 8 positions match TRBD1. The CDR3 runs to 18 residues. The V and J ends lost 3 bases and 5 bases, in that order; junction bases with no gene match: 18. Per the germline V gene, CDR1 is SGHDT and CDR2 is YYEEEE. CDR3 DNA sequence: TGTGCCAGCAGCTCGGAGGGCGACAGGGGCCTTCTCAATTATGGCTACACCTTC. It codes for CASSSEGDRGLLNYGYTF.

A note on this clone: Within the sample, other DNA sequences also encode this same CDR3. The rearrangement uses TRBV13 and TRBJ1-5; D gene uncertain. Germline values: CDR1 PRHDT, CDR2 FYEKMQ (reference sequence). V lost 0 bases to trimming and J lost 1 base, with 7 bases between them. This CDR3 is built from 15 residues. The CDR3 protein is CASSLGGRSNQPQHF. In DNA, the CDR3 is TGTGCCAGCAGCTTAGGAGGTAGGAGCAATCAGCCCCAGCATTTT.

The gene calls are TRBV25-1 and TRBJ2-1; maybe TRBD2 (5 bases). Between the trimmed V and J ends, which lost 4 bases and 12 bases, there was a span of 16 bases. The V gene's germline CDR1 is MGHDK and CDR2 SYGVNS. This CDR3 is 13 amino acids long. The CDR3: CASSVPRTHSQFF. CDR3 nucleotides: TGTGCCAGCAGTGTTCCCCGGACTCATTCGCAGTTCTTC.

This clone has more than one count but fewer than ten. The chain recombines TRBV30 with TRBJ2-6; D remains unclear. V was shortened by 1 base and J by 4 bases, with 8 bases between the two germline ends. The germline V gene encodes CDR1 GTSNPN and CDR2 SVGIG (reference sequence). CDR3 size: 14 residues. The DNA for the CDR3 is TGTGCCTGGAGTGACCCCCGAGGGGCCAACGTCCTGACTTTC. Its translation: CAWSDPRGANVLTF.

This chain links TRBV7-2 with TRBJ1-2, with a tentative D call TRBD1 (5 bases). Germline assignment: CDR1 SGHTA and CDR2 FQGNSA. V was clipped by 5 bases and J by 4 bases, with 20 bases between them. This CDR3 is 16 amino acids long. This CDR3 reads CASSPGRFSFSYGYTF. Written as DNA, the CDR3 is TGTGCCAGCAGCCCGGGACGGTTTTCGTTCAGCTATGGCTACACCTTC.

The CDR3: CASSLSRSGVEQFF. DNA of the CDR3: TGCGCCAGCAGCTTGTCTAGGTCAGGGGTTGAGCAGTTCTTC. This chain links TRBV5-1 with TRBJ2-1; TRBD1 might be the D (6 bases). Trimming took 1 base from V and 9 from J, leaving 14 bases between them. From germline, CDR1 is SGHRS and CDR2 YFSETQ. This CDR3 region has 14 residues.

The chain couples TRBV2 to TRBJ2-1, with D hard to call. Per the germline V gene, CDR1 is SNHLY and CDR2 is FYNNEI. This CDR3 has 12 residues. Trimming cost V 6 bases and J 7 bases, with 10 bases left between them. Here the CDR3 reads CASRGSRNEQFF. CDR3 bases: TGTGCCAGCAGAGGGTCCCGGAATGAGCAGTTCTTC.

This clone has only a few counts. The gene calls are TRBV5-1 and TRBJ2-1, with 8 bases identical to TRBD2. The CDR3 spans 13 residues. Germline trimming cut 5 bases from V and 8 bases from J; bases unmatched to any gene: 6. The germline V gene has CDR1 SGHRS and CDR2 YFSETQ. CDR3 sequence reads: CASSAGGRDEQFF. The CDR3 DNA sequence: TGCGCCAGCAGTGCGGGGGGCCGGGATGAGCAGTTCTTC.

The chain has TRBV5-1 and TRBJ2-7; TRBD1 agrees at 7 bases. V gave up 0 bases and J gave up 6 bases; unmatched junction bases: 6. Germline CDR1 and CDR2: SGHRS and YFSETQ. This CDR3 has 14 amino acids. The DNA for the CDR3 is TGCGCCAGCAGCTTGGCCGGAGCAGGGGGCGAGCAGTACTTC. Residues: CASSLAGAGGEQYF. Supplemented by reference TRBV5-1 and TRBJ2-7, the full variable domain reads KAGVTQTPRYLIKTRGQQVTLSCSPISGHRSVSWYQQTPGQGLQFLFEYFSETQRNKGNFPGRFSGRQFSNSRSEMNVSTLELGDSALYLCASSLAGAGGEQYFGPGTRLTVT.

V gene TRBV2 combines with J gene TRBJ2-5, with 13 bases lining up with TRBD2. Germline lookup yields CDR1 SNHLY and CDR2 FYNNEI. The CDR3 totals 15 residues. V lost 2 bases, J lost 5 bases, and 2 bases stayed unmatched. The CDR3 DNA reads TGTGCCAGCAGTGAAACTAGCGGGGGGGCGGAGACCCAGTACTTC. It yields the protein CASSETSGGAETQYF.